This T cell receptor beta chain was identified in a study of control samples from healthy donors and cancer patients. The CDR3 spans 16 residues. Germline CDR1 KGHDR, CDR2 SFDVKD. Trimming left V 3 bases short and J 3 bases short, with 13 bases between. Clones were read by immunoSEQ multiplex PCR, and TCRdb kept only the in-frame ones, dropping some. The sample carries fewer than 200,000 clones, 90% to 95% recorded once. This TCR came from a woman aged 55-70 years in good health. The chain is built from TRBV24-1 and TRBJ2-2, with D unclear. The sample consisted of blood. The CDR3 protein is CATSDEAGGYTGELFF. The CDR3 DNA follows: TGTGCCACCAGTGATGAAGCAGGCGGCTACACCGGGGAGCTGTTTTTT.